The TCR beta chain described here comes from a study of blood T cell repertoires in COVID-19. Background on the study: Samples of COVID-19 (acute and convalescent) were obtained from the United States, Italy and Spain. PBMCs, B-cell-depleted T cells, or T cells provided the cDNA or gDNA that made up the material.

Original methodology: Scientists estimated how many nucleated cells there were by amplifying reference gene primers. The repertoire was sequenced with immunoSEQ multiplex PCR; TCRdb's copy has only in-frame clones and lacks some. V, J and clone size are those of that table, while D and trimming were read from the DNA. Altogether around 100,000 clones are present, approximately 90% being singletons, with the ten largest covering 2% to 2.5%. Germline assignment: CDR1 KGHSH and CDR2 LQKENI. Trimming at V came to 5 bases and at J to 0 bases, leaving 7 bases not matched to a gene. This CDR3 comprises 16 residues. This clone has only one observation.

This TCR came from a middle-aged man with active COVID-19. V usage is TRBV18 and J usage is TRBJ1-3, with 7 bases matching TRBD1. The sequencing input was peripheral blood. In DNA, the CDR3 is TGTGCCAGCTCAGCCGGGACAGTCAACTCTGGAAACACCATATATTTT. Protein product: CASSAGTVNSGNTIYF.